Presented here are 18 T cell receptor beta chains from one specimen sequenced in a study of beta chain features in type 1 diabetes. Of the isolated RNA, all was reverse transcribed, and so the sequenced material was expressed TCRB transcripts. Profiled with immunoSEQ multiplex PCR; TCRdb holds only in-frame clones, not every one. The table includes around 500,000 clones, over 10% detected once. Sequenced sample: naive CD4+ T cells from blood. All receptors derive from a woman under 30 in good health.

This clone appeared a few times. This chain links TRBV29-1 with TRBJ1-4, with D maybe TRBD1 (5 bases). CDR3 length: 13 amino acids. Germline CDR1 and CDR2: SQVTM and ANQGSEA. Trimming left V 6 bases short and J 4 bases short, with 12 bases between. CDR3 in DNA: TGCAGCGTGCTGACAGACGTTAATGAAAAACTGTTTTTT. Amino acids: CSVLTDVNEKLFF.

DNA for the CDR3: TGCGCCAGCAGCTTTCGGGGGGGCGAGGGGCGCAACATTCAGTACTTC. Protein: CASSFRGGEGRNIQYF. The chain carries TRBV5-1 and TRBJ2-4; 8 nucleotides line up with TRBD2. Trimming removed 2 bases from V and 7 bases from J; junction bases left unmatched: 11. This CDR3 has 16 amino acids. CDR1 and CDR2 from the germline V gene are SGHRS and YFSETQ.

This clone was detected only a few times. Germline and junction disagree at one end, which may indicate a read error. The chain has TRBV7-2 and TRBJ1-1; D is ambiguous. From germline, CDR1 is SGHTA and CDR2 FQGNSA. CDR3 length: 14 amino acids. The CDR3 spells CASSPHGPRAEAFF. The CDR3 DNA follows: TGTGCCAGCAGCCCCCATGGTCCCCGCGCTGAGGCTTTCTTT.

This rearrangement joins TRBV5-6 to TRBJ1-5; D perhaps matches TRBD1 (6 bases). The V end was cut by 1 base, the J end by 7 bases, with 18 bases between. The length of the CDR3 is 16 residues. Germline CDR1 is SGHDT and CDR2 is YYEEEE. CDR3 protein: CASSLYPQGFEQPQHF. As DNA, the CDR3 is TGTGCCAGCAGCTTGTATCCACAGGGATTTGAGCAGCCCCAGCATTTT.

The table lists this clone with a few counts. This sequence joins TRBV29-1 and TRBJ1-6; perhaps TRBD1 as D (6 bases). The CDR3 contains 13 residues. Trimming took 7 bases from V and 6 from J, leaving 13 bases between them. Germline CDR1 reads SQVTM; CDR2 reads ANQGSEA. CDR3 nucleotide sequence: TGCAGCGCTCTCAGGGGCCCTAATTCACCCCTCCACTTT. Amino acid sequence: CSALRGPNSPLHF.

The chain has TRBV29-1 and TRBJ2-3; 9 bases fit TRBD2. This CDR3 has 15 amino acids. Germline V gives CDR1 SQVTM, CDR2 ANQGSEA. The V gene end was trimmed by 6 bases and the J gene end by 2 bases; junction bases not matched to a gene: 9. The DNA of the CDR3 is TGCAGCGTGATACCTAGCGGGGTCATCACAGATACGCAGTATTTT. Amino acids: CSVIPSGVITDTQYF.

The chain joins TRBV5-1 to TRBJ2-7; D uncertain. Germline CDR1 reads SGHRS; CDR2 reads YFSETQ. The CDR3 extends over 15 amino acids. Trimming took off 4 bases at V and 6 bases at J, with 20 bases between the two ends. The CDR3 DNA is TGCGCCAGCAGCCTGGGGTGGGATTGGGCTCTCGAGCAGTACGTC. Its protein product is CASSLGWDWALEQYV.

This clone showed up just a few times. The V and J genes are TRBV18 and TRBJ2-7, with D maybe TRBD1 (5 bases). CDR1 and CDR2 (germline): KGHSH, LQKENI. There are 13 residues in the CDR3. Between the trimmed V and J ends, which lost 3 bases and 2 bases, there was a span of 8 bases. As DNA, the CDR3 is TGTGCCAGCTCACCGACAGTTACCTACGAGCAGTACGTC. It specifies CASSPTVTYEQYV.

Of note for this clone: This sample includes further DNA sequences coding for the same CDR3. The chain combines TRBV11-2 with TRBJ2-5; D unresolved. Germline V gene data show CDR1 as SGHAT and CDR2 as FQNNGV. Trimming left V 2 bases short and J 5 bases short, with 3 bases between. This CDR3 spans 11 amino acids. The CDR3: CASSLTETQYF. For the CDR3, the DNA is TGTGCCAGCAGCTTAACGGAGACCCAGTACTTC.

This clone was counted only a few times. J is TRBJ2-7 and V is TRBV6-5; D call uncertain. Germline V gene lookup returns CDR1 MNHEY and CDR2 SVGAGI. This CDR3 contains 12 residues. The V gene lost 5 bases and the J gene lost 6 bases, with 11 bases spanning the gap. CDR3 in amino acids: CASSARMGEQYF. In nucleotides, the CDR3 is TGTGCCAGCAGTGCTCGCATGGGCGAGCAGTACTTC.

This clone came up a few times. The chain is built from TRBV9 and TRBJ2-5, with a tentative D call TRBD1 (5 bases). The V end was cut by 2 bases, the J end by 2 bases, with 13 bases between. Germline loops: CDR1 SGDLS, CDR2 YYNGEE. The CDR3 extends over 15 amino acids. In DNA form, the CDR3 reads TGTGCCAGCAGCGTGGCACAGGAGCCTCAAGAGACCCAGTACTTC. Translation: CASSVAQEPQETQYF.

This chain uses TRBV4-3 with TRBJ1-2, with unresolved D. Germline values: CDR1 LGHNA, CDR2 YSLEER. This CDR3 is built from 16 residues. The ends were cut back, 1 base at V and 4 bases at J, with 16 bases in the middle. CDR3 sequence: CASSQAGTRASYGYTF. CDR3 DNA: TGCGCCAGCAGCCAAGCGGGCACACGAGCGTCCTATGGCTACACCTTC.

The chain has TRBV9 and TRBJ2-7, with 7 bases identical to TRBD2. Germline V CDR1 and CDR2: SGDLS, YYNGEE. The CDR3 has 15 residues. The V gene end was trimmed by 0 bases and the J gene end by 2 bases; junction bases not matched to a gene: 5. CDR3 bases: TGTGCCAGCAGCGTAGAGGGCGGGAGTACCTACGAGCAGTACTTC. This sequence encodes CASSVEGGSTYEQYF. Combining the CDR3 with reference TRBV9 and TRBJ2-7 gives the whole variable domain DSGVTQTPKHLITATGQRVTLRCSPRSGDLSVYWYQQSLDQGLQFLIQYYNGEERAKGNILERFSAQQFPDLHSELNLSSLELGDSALYFCASSVEGGSTYEQYFGPGTRLTVT.

This clone has just a few counts. The chain uses TRBV11-3 and TRBJ2-1; D possibly matches TRBD1 or TRBD2 (5 bases each). Trimming removed 1 base at V and 6 bases at J, with 16 bases between. The length of the CDR3 is 16 residues. Looked up from germline, CDR1 is SGHNT and CDR2 is YENEEA. The CDR3 here is CASSLGGYPYANEQFF. The CDR3 region has the DNA TGTGCCAGCAGCTTAGGGGGGTATCCTTATGCCAATGAGCAGTTCTTC. Using reference TRBV11-3 and TRBJ2-1 for the parts outside the CDR3, the full variable domain is EAGVVQSPRYKIIEKKQPVAFWCNPISGHNTLYWYLQNLGQGPELLIRYENEEAVDDSQLPKDRFSAERLKGVDSTLKIQPAELGDSAVYLCASSLGGYPYANEQFFGPGTRLTVL.

This clone was counted once. The chain joins TRBV7-9 to TRBJ1-5; no reliable D call. The CDR3 has 13 amino acids. The germline CDR1 and CDR2 sequences are SEHNR and FQNEAQ (reference sequence). Trimming cost V 1 base and J 6 bases, with 7 bases left between them. The CDR3 DNA sequence: TGTGCCAGCAGCTTAGAGGGAGGTCAGCCCCAGCATTTT. This gives the protein CASSLEGGQPQHF.

This clone occurred a few times. The chain joins TRBV27 to TRBJ2-1; D may be TRBD2 (5 bases). The CDR3 covers 15 residues. The ends were cut back, 1 base at V and 6 bases at J, with 13 bases in the middle. Germline-derived CDR1 and CDR2 are MNHEY and SMNVEV (reference sequence). The CDR3 nucleotides are TGTGCCAGCAGTTTATGGAGCGGACTCTCCAATGAGCAGTTCTTC. Protein: CASSLWSGLSNEQFF.

The V gene is TRBV19, the J gene TRBJ2-7; the D gene is possibly TRBD1 (6 bases). The V and J ends lost 4 bases and 6 bases respectively, with 7 bases between them. The CDR3 covers 11 residues. The V gene's germline CDR1 is LNHDA and CDR2 SQIVND (reference sequence). CDR3 sequence reads: CASSTGVEQYF. CDR3 sequence (DNA): TGTGCCAGTAGTACAGGGGTCGAGCAGTACTTC.

This clone was seen more than once but under ten times. This chain links TRBV25-1 with TRBJ2-5, with 10 bases lining up with TRBD1. Per the germline V gene, CDR1 is MGHDK and CDR2 is SYGVNS. The V gene end was trimmed by 3 bases and the J gene end by 5 bases; junction bases not matched to a gene: 12. The CDR3 runs to 17 residues. For the CDR3, the DNA is TGTGCCAGCAGTGATCGTAGGGACAGGGGCCGGGGGGAGACCCAGTACTTC. As protein: CASSDRRDRGRGETQYF.